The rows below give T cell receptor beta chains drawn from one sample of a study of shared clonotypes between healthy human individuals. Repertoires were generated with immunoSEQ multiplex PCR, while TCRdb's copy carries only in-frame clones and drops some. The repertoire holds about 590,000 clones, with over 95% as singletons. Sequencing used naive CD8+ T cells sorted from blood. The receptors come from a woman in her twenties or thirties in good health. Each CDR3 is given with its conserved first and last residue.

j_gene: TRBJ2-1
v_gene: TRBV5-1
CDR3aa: CASSFTSGGAYNEQFF

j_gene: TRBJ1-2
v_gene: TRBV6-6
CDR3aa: CASSLLDRTYGYTF

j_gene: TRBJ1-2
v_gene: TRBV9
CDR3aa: CASSSRGGADGYTF

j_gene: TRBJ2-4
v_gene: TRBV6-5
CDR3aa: CASSTLAGAKNIQYF

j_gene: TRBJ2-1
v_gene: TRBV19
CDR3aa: CASSIVSGSFYNEQFF

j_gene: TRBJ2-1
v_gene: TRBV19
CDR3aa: CASPQVGSLFDEQFF

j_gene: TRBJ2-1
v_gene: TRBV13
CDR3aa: CASGRRVHNEQFF

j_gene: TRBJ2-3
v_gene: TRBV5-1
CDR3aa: CASSSSGRQITDTQYF

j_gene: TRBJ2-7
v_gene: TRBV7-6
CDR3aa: CASSSGQGGEQYF

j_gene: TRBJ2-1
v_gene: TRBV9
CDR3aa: CASSPRTSGTLVRNEQFF

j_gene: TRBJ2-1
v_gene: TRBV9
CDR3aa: CASSVGVSGGNEQFF

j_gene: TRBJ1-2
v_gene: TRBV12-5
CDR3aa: CASGLPDSVYGYTF

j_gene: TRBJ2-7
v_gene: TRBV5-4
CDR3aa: CASSLGSASSYEQYF

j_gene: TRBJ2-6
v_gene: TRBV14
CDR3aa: CASSYGQGLSGANVLTF

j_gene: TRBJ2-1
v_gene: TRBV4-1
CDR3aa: CASSQRVSRFFEQFF

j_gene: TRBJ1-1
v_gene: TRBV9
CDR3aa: CASSRIDGPEAFF

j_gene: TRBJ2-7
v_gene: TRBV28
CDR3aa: CASRLAGKYEQYF